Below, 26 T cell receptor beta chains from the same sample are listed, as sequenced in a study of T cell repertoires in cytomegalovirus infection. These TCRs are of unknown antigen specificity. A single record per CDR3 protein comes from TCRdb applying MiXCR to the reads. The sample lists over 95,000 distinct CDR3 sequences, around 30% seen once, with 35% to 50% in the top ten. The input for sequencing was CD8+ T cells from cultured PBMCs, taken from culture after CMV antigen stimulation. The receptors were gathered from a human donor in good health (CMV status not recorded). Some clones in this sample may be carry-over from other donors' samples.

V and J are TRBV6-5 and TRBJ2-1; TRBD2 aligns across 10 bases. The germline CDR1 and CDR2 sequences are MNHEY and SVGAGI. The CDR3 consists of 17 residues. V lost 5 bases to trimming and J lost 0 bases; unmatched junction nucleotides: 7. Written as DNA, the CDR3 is TGTGCCAGCAGTCAACTAGCGGGAAACCTCTCCTACAATGAGCAGTTCTTC. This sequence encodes CASSQLAGNLSYNEQFF.

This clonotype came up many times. The DNA for the CDR3 is TGTGCCAGCAGCCCCAAAGGGGGCAGTTCCTACAATGAGCAGTTCTTC. It yields the protein CASSPKGGSSYNEQFF. The rearrangement joins TRBV7-6 to TRBJ2-1; 7 positions match TRBD1. CDR1 SGHVS and CDR2 FNYEAQ come from the germline V gene. CDR3 size: 16 residues. The V segment lost 5 bases and the J segment 1 base; nucleotides outside the gene matches: 8.

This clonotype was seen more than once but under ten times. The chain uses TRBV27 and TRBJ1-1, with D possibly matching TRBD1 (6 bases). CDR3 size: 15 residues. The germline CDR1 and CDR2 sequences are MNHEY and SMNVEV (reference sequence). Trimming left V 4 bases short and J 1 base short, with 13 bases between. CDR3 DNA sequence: TGTGCCAGCAGTTCGGGCCTACAGGGGAACACTGAAGCTTTCTTT. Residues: CASSSGLQGNTEAFF.

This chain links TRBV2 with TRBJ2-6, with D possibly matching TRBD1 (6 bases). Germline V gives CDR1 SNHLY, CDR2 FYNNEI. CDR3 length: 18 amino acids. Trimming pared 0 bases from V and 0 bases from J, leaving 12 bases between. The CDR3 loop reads CASSEAAHRDSGANVLTF. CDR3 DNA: TGTGCCAGCAGTGAAGCGGCCCACAGGGACTCTGGGGCCAACGTCCTGACTTTC.

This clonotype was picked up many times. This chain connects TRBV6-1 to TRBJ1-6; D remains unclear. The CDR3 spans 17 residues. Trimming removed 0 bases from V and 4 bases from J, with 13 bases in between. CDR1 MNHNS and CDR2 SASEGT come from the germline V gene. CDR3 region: CASSEAGRVRYNSPLHF. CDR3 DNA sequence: TGTGCCAGCAGTGAAGCTGGGAGGGTACGATATAATTCACCCCTCCACTTT.

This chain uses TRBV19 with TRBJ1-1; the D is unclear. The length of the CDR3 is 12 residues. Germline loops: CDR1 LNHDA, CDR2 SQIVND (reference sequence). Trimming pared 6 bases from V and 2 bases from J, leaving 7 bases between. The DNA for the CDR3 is TGTGCCAGTAGGCCGGGAAACACTGAAGCTTTCTTT. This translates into CASRPGNTEAFF. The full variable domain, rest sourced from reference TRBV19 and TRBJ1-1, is DGGITQSPKYLFRKEGQNVTLSCEQNLNHDAMYWYRQDPGQGLRLIYYSQIVNDFQKGDIAEGYSVSREKKESFPLTVTSAQKNPTAFYLCASRPGNTEAFFGQGTRLTVV.

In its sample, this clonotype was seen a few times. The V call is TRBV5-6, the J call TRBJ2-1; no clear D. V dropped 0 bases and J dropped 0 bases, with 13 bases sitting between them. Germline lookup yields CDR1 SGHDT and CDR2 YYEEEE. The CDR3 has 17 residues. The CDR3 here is CASSLGVPGSSYNEQFF. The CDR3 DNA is TGTGCCAGCAGCTTGGGAGTTCCTGGAAGCTCCTACAATGAGCAGTTCTTC. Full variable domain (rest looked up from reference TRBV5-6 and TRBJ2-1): DAGVTQSPTHLIKTRGQQVTLRCSPKSGHDTVSWYQQALGQGPQFIFQYYEEEERQRGNFPDRFSGHQFPNYSSELNVNALLLGDSALYLCASSLGVPGSSYNEQFFGPGTRLTVL.

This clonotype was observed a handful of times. The CDR3 here is CASSPHTTGNTEAFF. In nucleotides, the CDR3 is TGTGCCAGCAGCCCACACACGACAGGGAACACTGAAGCTTTCTTT. This rearrangement joins TRBV7-4 to TRBJ1-1, with D tentatively TRBD1 (6 bases). Per germline, CDR1 SGHVT and CDR2 SQSDAQ. The CDR3 loop spans 15 amino acids. With 5 bases removed from V and 1 base from J, the gap between germline ends came to 14 bases. Full variable domain (outside the CDR3, taken from reference TRBV7-4 and TRBJ1-1): GAGVSQSPRYKVAKRGRDVALRCDSISGHVTLYWYRQTLGQGSEVLTYSQSDAQRDKSGRPSGRFSAERPERSVSTLKIQRTEQGDSAVYLCASSPHTTGNTEAFFGQGTRLTVV.

The CDR3 region has the DNA TGTGCCAGCAGTTACTCTTGGACCGAGATTAACACTGAAGCTTTCTTT. Protein product: CASSYSWTEINTEAFF. The chain couples TRBV6-6 to TRBJ1-1; D is unresolved. V lost 0 bases, J lost 2 bases, and 13 bases lay in between. The CDR3 runs to 16 residues. Germline CDR1 and CDR2: MNHNY and SVGAGI (reference sequence).

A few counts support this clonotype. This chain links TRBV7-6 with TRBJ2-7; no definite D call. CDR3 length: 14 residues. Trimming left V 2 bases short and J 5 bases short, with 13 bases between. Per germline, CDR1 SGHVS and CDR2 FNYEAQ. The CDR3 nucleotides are TGTGCCAGCAGCTTAAGTTGGGGTACGAACGAGCAGTACTTC. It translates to CASSLSWGTNEQYF.

CDR3 DNA sequence: TGCAGCGTCGTCGACACCCAAGAGACCCAGTACTTC. Residues: CSVVDTQETQYF. The chain recombines TRBV29-1 with TRBJ2-5; no firm D call. V gave up 6 bases and J gave up 1 base, with 9 bases separating them. Per germline, CDR1 SQVTM and CDR2 ANQGSEA. CDR3 length: 12 amino acids. Full variable domain (outside the CDR3, taken from reference TRBV29-1 and TRBJ2-5): SAVISQKPSRDICQRGTSLTIQCQVDSQVTMMFWYRQQPGQSLTLIATANQGSEATYESGFVIDKFPISRPNLTFSTLTVSNMSPEDSSIYLCSVVDTQETQYFGPGTRLLVL.

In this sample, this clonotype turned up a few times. This CDR3 reads CASSLRGQGRETQYF. The CDR3 DNA reads TGTGCCAGCAGCTTAAGGGGGCAGGGTCGGGAGACCCAGTACTTC. This sequence joins TRBV7-3 and TRBJ2-5, with D perhaps matching TRBD1 (6 bases). The V end was cut by 1 base, the J end by 5 bases, with 14 bases between. Germline V CDR1 and CDR2: SGHTA, FQGTGA. This CDR3 is 15 amino acids long. The variable domain in full, with the rest retrieved from reference TRBV7-3 and TRBJ2-5, is GAGVSQTPSNKVTEKGKYVELRCDPISGHTALYWYRQSLGQGPEFLIYFQGTGAADDSGLPNDRFFAVRPEGSVSTLKIQRTERGDSAVYLCASSLRGQGRETQYFGPGTRLLVL.

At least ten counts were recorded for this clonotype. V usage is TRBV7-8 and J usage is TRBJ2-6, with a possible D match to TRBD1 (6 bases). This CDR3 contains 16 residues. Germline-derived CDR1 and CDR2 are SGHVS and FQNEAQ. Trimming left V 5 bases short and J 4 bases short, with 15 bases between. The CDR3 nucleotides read TGTGCCAGCAGCACTCAGGGGATGGGCGGGGCCAACGTCCTGACTTTC. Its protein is CASSTQGMGGANVLTF.

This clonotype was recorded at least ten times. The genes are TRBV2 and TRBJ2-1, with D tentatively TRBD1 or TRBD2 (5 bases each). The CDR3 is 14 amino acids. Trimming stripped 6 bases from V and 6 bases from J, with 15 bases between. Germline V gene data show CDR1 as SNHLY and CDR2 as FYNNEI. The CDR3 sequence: CASRVGHRGNEQFF. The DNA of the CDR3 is TGTGCCAGCAGGGTAGGACACCGGGGCAATGAGCAGTTCTTC.

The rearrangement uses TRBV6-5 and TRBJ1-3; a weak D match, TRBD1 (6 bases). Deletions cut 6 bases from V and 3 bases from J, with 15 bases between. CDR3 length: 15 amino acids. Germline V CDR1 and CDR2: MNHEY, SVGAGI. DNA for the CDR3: TGTGCCAGCAGGGAAGGGGGGGCGCTTGGAAACACCATATATTTT. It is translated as CASREGGALGNTIYF.

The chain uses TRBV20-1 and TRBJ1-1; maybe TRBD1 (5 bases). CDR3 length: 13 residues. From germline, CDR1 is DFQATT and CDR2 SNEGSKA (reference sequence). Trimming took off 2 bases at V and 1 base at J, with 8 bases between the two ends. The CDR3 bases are TGCAGTGCTAGATACGGGACGAACACTGAAGCTTTCTTT. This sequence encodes CSARYGTNTEAFF.

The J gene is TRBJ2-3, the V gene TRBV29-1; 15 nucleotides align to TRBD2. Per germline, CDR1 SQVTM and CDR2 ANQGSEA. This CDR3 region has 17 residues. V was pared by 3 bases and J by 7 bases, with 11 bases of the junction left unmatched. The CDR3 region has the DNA TGCAGCGTTGATGGACTAGCGGGGGGGATGTTCAGGAATACGCAGTATTTT. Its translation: CSVDGLAGGMFRNTQYF.

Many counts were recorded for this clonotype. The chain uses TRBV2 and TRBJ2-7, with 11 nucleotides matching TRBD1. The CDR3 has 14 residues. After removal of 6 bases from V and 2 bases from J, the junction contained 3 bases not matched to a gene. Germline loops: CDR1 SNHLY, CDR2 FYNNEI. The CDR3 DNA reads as TGTGCCAGCAGGGACAGGGGGCGCGCCTACGAGCAGTACTTC. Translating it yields CASRDRGRAYEQYF.

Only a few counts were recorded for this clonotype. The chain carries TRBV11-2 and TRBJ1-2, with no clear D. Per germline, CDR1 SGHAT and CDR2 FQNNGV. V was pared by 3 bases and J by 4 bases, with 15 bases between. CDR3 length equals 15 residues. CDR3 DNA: TGTGCCAGCAGCTTTAGCGAGGGCTATGGCTATGGCTACACCTTC. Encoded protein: CASSFSEGYGYGYTF.

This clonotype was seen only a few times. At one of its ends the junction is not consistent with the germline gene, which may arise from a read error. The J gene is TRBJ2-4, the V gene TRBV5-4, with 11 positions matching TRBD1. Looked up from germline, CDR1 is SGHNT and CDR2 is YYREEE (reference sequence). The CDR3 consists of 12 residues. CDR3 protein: CASSWGQGVRVF. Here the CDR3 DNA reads TGTGCCAGCAGCTGGGGACAGGGGGTCAGAGTCTTC.

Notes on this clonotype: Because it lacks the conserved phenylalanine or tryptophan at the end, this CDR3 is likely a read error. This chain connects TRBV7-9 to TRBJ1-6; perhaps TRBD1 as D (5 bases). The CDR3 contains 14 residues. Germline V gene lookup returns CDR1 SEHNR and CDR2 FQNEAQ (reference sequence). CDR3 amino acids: CLPGPISYNSPLHI. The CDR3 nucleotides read TGTCTTCCGGGACCAATCTCCTATAATTCACCCCTCCACATT.

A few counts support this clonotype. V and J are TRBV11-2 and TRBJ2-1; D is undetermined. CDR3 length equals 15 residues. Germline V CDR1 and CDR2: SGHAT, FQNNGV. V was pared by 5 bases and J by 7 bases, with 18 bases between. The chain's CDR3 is CASSRDRSLMNEQFF. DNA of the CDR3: TGTGCCAGCAGCAGAGATAGGAGTCTCATGAATGAGCAGTTCTTC.

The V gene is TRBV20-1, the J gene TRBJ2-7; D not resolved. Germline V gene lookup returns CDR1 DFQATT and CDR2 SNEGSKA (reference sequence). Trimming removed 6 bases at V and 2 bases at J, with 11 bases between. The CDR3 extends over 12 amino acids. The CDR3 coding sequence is TGCAGTGCCCCTTCCGGCGCCTACGAGCAGTACTTC. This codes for CSAPSGAYEQYF.

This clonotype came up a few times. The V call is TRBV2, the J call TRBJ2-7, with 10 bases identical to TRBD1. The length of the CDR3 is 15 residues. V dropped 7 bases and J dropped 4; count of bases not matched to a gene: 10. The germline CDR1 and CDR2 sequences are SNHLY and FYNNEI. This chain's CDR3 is CASIRGTDRGYEQYF. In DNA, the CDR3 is TGTGCCAGCATTCGGGGGACGGACAGGGGGTACGAGCAGTACTTC.

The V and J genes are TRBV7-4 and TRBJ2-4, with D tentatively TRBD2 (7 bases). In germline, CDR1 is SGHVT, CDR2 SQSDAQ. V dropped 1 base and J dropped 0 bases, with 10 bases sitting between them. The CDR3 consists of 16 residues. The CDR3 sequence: CASSLDGGLAKNIQYF. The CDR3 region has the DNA TGTGCCAGCAGCTTAGACGGGGGGCTAGCCAAAAACATTCAGTACTTC.

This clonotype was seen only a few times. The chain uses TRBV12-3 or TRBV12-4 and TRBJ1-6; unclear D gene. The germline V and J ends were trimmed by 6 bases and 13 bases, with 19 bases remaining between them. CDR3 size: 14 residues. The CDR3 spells CASSLREPFAPLHF. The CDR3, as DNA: TGTGCCAGCAGCCTACGGGAGCCATTTGCCCCCCTCCACTTT.